This T cell receptor beta chain was found in a study of early T cells in non-severe SARS-CoV-2 infection. Study summary: Unsorted whole-blood RNA was sequenced in bulk, leaving chains unpaired.

This clonotype appeared many times. TCRdb reprocessed the 5' RACE reads with MiXCR, giving one entry per CDR3 protein. Of 65,000 to 95,000 distinct CDR3 sequences listed, approximately 9.1% are singletons. Per the germline V gene, CDR1 is MDHEN and CDR2 is SYDVKM. Unmatched junction bases numbered 5, after V lost 3 bases and J lost 3 bases. The CDR3 consists of 16 residues. Source material: whole blood. The TCR originated in an adult who was a healthcare worker with PCR-confirmed SARS-CoV-2 infection or an uninfected control (not recorded which). This rearrangement joins TRBV28 to TRBJ2-2; 9 nucleotides agree with TRBD2. The CDR3 is CASSLWTSADTGELFF. CDR3 DNA: TGTGCCAGCAGTTTGTGGACTAGCGCTGACACCGGGGAGCTGTTTTTT.